This T cell receptor beta chain was sequenced during a study of CD8+ T cells in alopecia areata. The sample holds one count of this clone. What it binds is not known. Following extraction, RNA underwent reverse transcription to cDNA, which served as the sequencing template. TCRdb's copy holds only in-frame clones and misses some; the assay was immunoSEQ multiplex PCR. The repertoire holds roughly 190,000 clones, roughly 60% seen once, with over 1% in the top ten. Germline V gene lookup returns CDR1 MNHEY and CDR2 SVGAGI. This CDR3 is built from 15 residues. V was shortened by 2 bases and J by 0 bases, with 9 bases between the two germline ends. Documented treatment: oral pan-JAK inhibitor, 5-10 mg twice daily. Study-wide results and caveats: Many expanded lesional clones persisted during tofacitinib (in both scalp and blood). Mice gave a clearer picture of TCR sharing than patients did, possibly for HLA-related reasons.

This TCR derives from a human donor with alopecia areata. This chain links TRBV6-5 with TRBJ2-3; the D gene is possibly TRBD2 (6 bases). Sequencing was performed on CD4+ T cells sorted from blood, taken at week 24, from a patient treated with tofacitinib. The CDR3 loop reads CASSYLSGSTDTQYF. CDR3 coding DNA: TGTGCCAGCAGTTACCTTAGCGGAAGCACAGATACGCAGTATTTT.